One sample yielded the 22 T cell receptor beta chains listed below, sequenced in a study of Ad26.COV2.S vaccination and SARS-CoV-2 variants. The treatment is: over 15 received Ad26.COV2.S at low or high dose, single or two shots; roughly five received placebo; per-sample allocation not given. Sampling happened 63 days after the first vaccine or placebo injection. Only in-frame clones appear in the TCRdb table, and some are missing; sequencing was by immunoSEQ multiplex PCR. The sample carries 300,000 to 350,000 clones, about 85% recorded once. This specimen was peripheral blood, taken in a trial of Ad26.COV2.S vaccine versus placebo. Receptor source: a person between 18 and 60 years old who received the Ad26.COV2.S COVID-19 vaccine or a placebo.

V usage is TRBV5-1 and J usage is TRBJ1-4; D is perhaps TRBD1 (5 bases). Trimming pared 3 bases from V and 3 bases from J, leaving 12 bases between. CDR1 and CDR2 (germline): SGHRS, YFSETQ. The CDR3 spans 15 residues. DNA for the CDR3: TGCGCCAGCAGCTCACAGGAGGCAGCTAATGAAAAACTGTTTTTT. Protein: CASSSQEAANEKLFF.

The CDR3 region has the DNA TGTGCCAGCAGTGAGTCTCGGCAGTCCAATTCACCCCTCCACTTT. Translation: CASSESRQSNSPLHF. The gene calls are TRBV25-1 and TRBJ1-6; no clear D. The germline V gene encodes CDR1 MGHDK and CDR2 SYGVNS. Trimming pared 3 bases from V and 7 bases from J, leaving 13 bases between. The CDR3 is 15 amino acids.

The V gene is TRBV28, the J gene TRBJ1-1, with TRBD1 matching over 8 bases. The CDR3 is 15 amino acids. In germline, CDR1 is MDHEN, CDR2 SYDVKM. V dropped 5 bases and J dropped 5; count of bases not matched to a gene: 10. CDR3 nucleotides: TGTGCCAGCAGTACCCCGGACAGGGATTTGACTGAAGCTTTCTTT. Residues: CASSTPDRDLTEAFF.

The chain is built from TRBV7-2 and TRBJ2-7; 10 bases are shared with TRBD2. The CDR3 totals 14 residues. V dropped 5 bases and J dropped 2; count of bases not matched to a gene: 3. CDR1 is SGHTA and CDR2 is FQGNSA in the germline V gene. CDR3 amino acids: CASSPGLAAYEQYF. CDR3 coding DNA: TGTGCCAGCAGCCCTGGACTAGCGGCCTACGAGCAGTACTTC.

The V call is TRBV2, the J call TRBJ1-1; a weak D match, TRBD1 (6 bases). Trimming took off 3 bases at V and 0 bases at J, with 11 bases between the two ends. CDR1 and CDR2 from the germline V gene are SNHLY and FYNNEI. This CDR3 region has 15 residues. The CDR3: CASSEGHQLNTEAFF. CDR3 nucleotides: TGTGCCAGCAGTGAGGGACACCAACTGAACACTGAAGCTTTCTTT. The variable domain in full, with the rest retrieved from reference TRBV2 and TRBJ1-1, is EPEVTQTPSHQVTQMGQEVILRCVPISNHLYFYWYRQILGQKVEFLVSFYNNEISEKSEIFDDQFSVERPDGSNFTLKIRSTKLEDSAMYFCASSEGHQLNTEAFFGQGTRLTVV.

The chain carries TRBV5-4 and TRBJ2-7; 8 positions agree with TRBD1. The germline V gene encodes CDR1 SGHNT and CDR2 YYREEE (reference sequence). This CDR3 spans 15 amino acids. V dropped 4 bases and J dropped 3; count of bases not matched to a gene: 9. The CDR3: CASSGVWTGNYEQYF. The CDR3 region has the DNA TGTGCCAGCAGCGGGGTGTGGACAGGGAACTACGAGCAGTACTTC.

The chain uses TRBV25-1 and TRBJ2-3; 8 nucleotides match TRBD1. The CDR3 loop spans 14 amino acids. Germline V gives CDR1 MGHDK, CDR2 SYGVNS. V trimming: 4 bases; J trimming: 3 bases; junction bases outside the gene matches: 3. The CDR3 is CASSVTGVTDTQYF. CDR3 coding DNA: TGTGCCAGCAGTGTGACAGGGGTAACAGATACGCAGTATTTT.

The V and J genes are TRBV25-1 and TRBJ2-1; 8 positions agree with TRBD1. The CDR3 totals 18 residues. Germline CDR1 is MGHDK and CDR2 is SYGVNS. Trimming removed 2 bases from V and 0 bases from J; junction bases left unmatched: 9. Written as DNA, the CDR3 is TGTGCCAGCAGTGAACCTGGACAGGGTTTAAGCTCCTACAATGAGCAGTTCTTC. It codes for CASSEPGQGLSSYNEQFF. The full variable domain, in which reference TRBV25-1 and TRBJ2-1 provide the parts outside the CDR3, is EADIYQTPRYLVIGTGKKITLECSQTMGHDKMYWYQQDPGMELHLIHYSYGVNSTEKGDLSSESTVSRIRTEHFPLTLESARPSHTSQYLCASSEPGQGLSSYNEQFFGPGTRLTVL.

This clone was picked up one time. The chain has TRBV27 and TRBJ1-5; D not certain. Trimming shortened V by 8 bases and J by 2 bases, and 22 bases separated the two germline ends. The CDR3 is 17 residues long. Germline values: CDR1 MNHEY, CDR2 SMNVEV (reference sequence). CDR3 sequence (DNA): TGTGCCAGCTCGCGTCAGTCCGTCAATTACGGCAATCAGCCCCAGCATTTT. It codes for CASSRQSVNYGNQPQHF.

V gene TRBV12-3 or TRBV12-4 combines with J gene TRBJ1-2; 12 nucleotides align to TRBD1. J gave up 6 bases and V 9 bases, and 5 bases lay outside the gene matches. There are 13 residues in the CDR3. CDR3 nucleotide sequence: TGTGCCAGTTCGGGACAGGGGGCCGATGGCTACACCTTC. Amino acids: CASSGQGADGYTF.

The rearrangement joins TRBV11-3 to TRBJ2-7, with D hard to call. Trimming pared 2 bases from V and 5 bases from J, leaving 7 bases between. CDR1 SGHNT and CDR2 YENEEA come from the germline V gene. CDR3 length: 12 amino acids. CDR3 coding DNA: TGTGCCAGCAGCTTAACTGGGGACGAGCAGTACTTC. As protein: CASSLTGDEQYF.

The chain is built from TRBV6-5 and TRBJ1-6, with unresolved D. The germline CDR1 and CDR2 sequences are MNHEY and SVGAGI. The V end lost 4 bases, the J end lost 9 bases, and 16 bases lay between the germline ends. This CDR3 has 15 amino acids. The CDR3 DNA is TGTGCCAGCAGTTCCGCGACGGGCGTGATTTCACCCCTCCACTTT. Amino acids: CASSSATGVISPLHF.

V and J are TRBV3-1 (or the pseudogene TRBV3-2) and TRBJ1-3; D ambiguous. The CDR3 extends over 14 amino acids. The germline V and J ends were trimmed by 0 bases and 5 bases, with 8 bases remaining between them. In germline, CDR1 is LGHDT, CDR2 YNNKEL (reference sequence). CDR3 DNA sequence: TGTGCCAGCAGCCAAGATCCACAGAGAAACACCATATATTTT. This sequence encodes CASSQDPQRNTIYF.

The chain couples TRBV6-6 to TRBJ1-3; D unresolved. CDR1 and CDR2 (germline): MNHNY, SVGAGI (reference sequence). The CDR3 is 16 residues long. V was trimmed by 3 bases and J by 0 bases, leaving 12 bases between them. The CDR3 loop reads CASSYKDAYSGNTIYF. The CDR3 DNA is TGTGCCAGCAGTTATAAGGACGCTTACTCTGGAAACACCATATATTTT.

The V call is TRBV30, the J call TRBJ1-2; no definite D call. Germline CDR1 is GTSNPN and CDR2 is SVGIG (reference sequence). The CDR3 is 11 residues long. Between the trimmed V and J ends, which lost 4 bases and 8 bases, there was a span of 11 bases. Here the CDR3 reads CAWNSEGGYTF. As DNA, the CDR3 is TGTGCCTGGAACAGCGAGGGAGGCTACACCTTC.

This chain joins TRBV7-2 and TRBJ2-7; no clear D. CDR1 is SGHTA and CDR2 is FQGNSA in the germline V gene. The CDR3 totals 10 residues. V dropped 2 bases and J dropped 12 bases, with 8 bases sitting between them. CDR3 region: CASSLSRLYF. CDR3 in DNA: TGTGCCAGCAGCTTATCCAGGCTGTACTTC.

V is TRBV5-1 and J is TRBJ2-5; possible D gene TRBD2, 6 bases. V was trimmed by 3 bases and J by 5 bases, leaving 17 bases between them. The germline gives CDR1 SGHRS, CDR2 YFSETQ. CDR3 length: 15 residues. The CDR3 reads CASSSGTLGGETQYF. The CDR3 DNA is TGCGCCAGCAGCTCCGGGACTCTGGGAGGTGAGACCCAGTACTTC.

The chain employs TRBV27 and TRBJ1-2; unclear D gene. CDR1 is MNHEY and CDR2 is SMNVEV in the germline V gene (reference sequence). The CDR3 is made up of 15 amino acids. V dropped 4 bases and J dropped 4 bases, with 16 bases sitting between them. CDR3 residues: CASSSVAGGSYGYTF. The DNA of the CDR3 is TGTGCCAGCAGTTCGGTGGCAGGAGGGAGCTATGGCTACACCTTC.

This clone showed up just once. The chain recombines TRBV12-3 or TRBV12-4 with TRBJ2-3, with D tentatively TRBD2 (6 bases). The CDR3 runs 12 residues. The V end was cut by 6 bases, the J end by 5 bases, with 9 bases between. CDR3 residues: CASSGGVDTQYF. CDR3 coding DNA: TGTGCCAGCAGCGGAGGGGTAGATACGCAGTATTTT.

The chain combines TRBV6-2 or TRBV6-3 with TRBJ1-6, with a weak D call TRBD1 (5 bases). This CDR3 contains 16 residues. V lost 0 bases and J 6 bases, leaving 12 bases between the germline ends. Looked up from germline, CDR1 is MNHEY and CDR2 is SVGEGT. The CDR3 region has the DNA TGTGCCAGCAGTTACTCGTTGGGGGGGGTTAATTCACCCCTCCACTTT. It yields the protein CASSYSLGGVNSPLHF.

V gene TRBV10-3 combines with J gene TRBJ1-2, with D uncertain. The V and J ends lost 0 bases and 5 bases respectively, with 7 bases between them. This CDR3 contains 13 residues. Germline V lookup: CDR1 ENHRY, CDR2 SYGVKD. The CDR3 sequence: CAISESTGYGYTF. In nucleotides, the CDR3 is TGTGCCATCAGTGAGTCGACCGGTTATGGCTACACCTTC.

CDR3 DNA: TGTGCCAGCAGTAGGGGGACACAAAAGGACACTGAAGCTTTCTTT. Residues: CASSRGTQKDTEAFF. The rearrangement joins TRBV6-2 or TRBV6-3 to TRBJ1-1; a weak D match, TRBD1 (6 bases). CDR1 is MNHEY and CDR2 is SVGEGT in the germline V gene. Trimming removed 5 bases from V and 3 bases from J, with 16 bases in between. The CDR3 is 15 residues long.